In this sample, the clone carrying this T cell receptor beta chain turned up many times. The germline CDR1 and CDR2 sequences are MNHNS and SASEGT. The V end lost 0 bases, the J end lost 6 bases, and 9 bases lay between the germline ends. This CDR3 contains 13 residues. The data stem from a study of T-cell memory formation after mild COVID-19. Study in general: Clusters were largely donor specific.

Barcoded TCR alpha and TCR beta cDNA libraries with UMIs came from 5'RACE using constant-segment primers. Using its own MiXCR run on the 5' RACE reads, TCRdb lists one record per CDR3 protein. The data show some 150,000 distinct CDR3 sequences, about 6% seen once. Sequencing was performed on PBMCs or a T cell subset sorted from them (not recorded which). This chain connects TRBV6-1 to TRBJ2-7; a possible D gene is TRBD2 (6 bases). This sequence was found in an adult woman who had mild COVID-19 (a few samples of this study predate the infection). Cell type and time point are not known. CDR3 region: CASSEAWGGEQYF. Written as DNA, the CDR3 is TGTGCCAGCAGTGAAGCCTGGGGAGGCGAGCAGTACTTC.